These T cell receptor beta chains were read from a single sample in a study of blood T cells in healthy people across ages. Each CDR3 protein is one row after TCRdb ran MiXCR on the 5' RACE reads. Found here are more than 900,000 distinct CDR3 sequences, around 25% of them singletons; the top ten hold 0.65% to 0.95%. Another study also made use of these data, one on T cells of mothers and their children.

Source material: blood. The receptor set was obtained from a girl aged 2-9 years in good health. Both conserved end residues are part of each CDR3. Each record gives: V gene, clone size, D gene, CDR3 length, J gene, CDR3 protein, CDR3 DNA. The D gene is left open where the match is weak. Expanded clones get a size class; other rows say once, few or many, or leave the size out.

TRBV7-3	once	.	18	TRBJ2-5	CASSLRGTELARTETQYF	TGTGCCAGCAGCTTAAGGGGGACAGAACTAGCCCGGACAGAGACCCAGTACTTC
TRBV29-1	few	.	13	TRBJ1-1	CSELGAVETEAFF	TGCAGCGAGCTAGGGGCGGTGGAGACTGAAGCTTTCTTT
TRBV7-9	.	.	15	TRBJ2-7	CASSPSAAGRHEQYF	TGTGCCAGCAGCCCTTCTGCGGCGGGGAGGCACGAGCAGTACTTC
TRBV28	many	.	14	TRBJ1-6	CASSLERVSSPLHF	TGTGCCAGCAGTTTAGAGAGGGTGAGCTCACCCCTCCACTTT
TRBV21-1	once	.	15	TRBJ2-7	CAGGGAGNSSYEQYF	TGTGCCGGAGGGGGAGCGGGGAATAGCTCCTACGAGCAGTACTTC
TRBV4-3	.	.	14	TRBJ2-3	CAGSQDSRADAQYF	TGCGCCGGCAGCCAAGATAGCAGGGCAGATGCGCAGTATTTT
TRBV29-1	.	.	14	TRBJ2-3	CSVEDLKQAYTQYF	TGCAGCGTTGAAGATCTTAAGCAGGCCTATACGCAGTATTTT
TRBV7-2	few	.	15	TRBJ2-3	CASSLRGARTDTQYF	TGTGCCAGCAGCCTCCGGGGGGCACGCACAGATACGCAGTATTTT
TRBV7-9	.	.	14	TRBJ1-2	CASSLYREIFGYTF	TGTGCCAGCAGCTTATACAGGGAGATATTTGGCTACACCTTC
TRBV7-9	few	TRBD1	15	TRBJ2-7	CASSLSGTGWNEQYF	TGTGCCAGCAGCTTATCGGGGACAGGGTGGAACGAGCAGTACTTC
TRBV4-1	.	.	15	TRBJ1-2	CASSQATVVNYGYAF	TGCGCCAGCAGCCAAGCGACAGTAGTTAACTATGGCTACGCCTTC
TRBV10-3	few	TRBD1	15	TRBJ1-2	CAIRDRDRSIYGYTF	TGTGCCATCAGAGATCGGGACAGGTCCATCTATGGCTACACCTTC
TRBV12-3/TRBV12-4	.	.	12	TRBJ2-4	CASSNNPNIQYF	TGTGCCAGCAGCAATAATCCTAACATTCAGTACTTC
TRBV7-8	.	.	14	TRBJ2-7	CASSLAIGKYEQYF	TGTGCCAGCAGCTTAGCGATCGGGAAATACGAGCAGTACTTC
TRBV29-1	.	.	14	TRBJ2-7	CSVEDRDANYEQYF	TGCAGCGTTGAAGATAGGGATGCGAACTACGAGCAGTACTTC
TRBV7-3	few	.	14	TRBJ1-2	CASSSQGGFYGYTF	TGTGCCAGCAGCTCACAAGGCGGGTTCTATGGCTACACCTTC
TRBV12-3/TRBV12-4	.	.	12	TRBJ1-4	CASSPPNEKLFF	TGTGCCAGCAGCCCTCCGAATGAAAAACTGTTTTTT
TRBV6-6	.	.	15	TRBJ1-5	CASSYWEGIHQPQHF	TGTGCCAGCAGTTACTGGGAGGGCATACATCAGCCCCAGCATTTT
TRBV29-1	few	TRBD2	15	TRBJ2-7	CSVETASGRVDEQYF	TGCAGCGTTGAAACAGCTAGCGGGAGGGTTGACGAGCAGTACTTC
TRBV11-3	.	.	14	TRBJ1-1	CASTQEGGYTEAFF	TGTGCCAGCACCCAGGAGGGAGGATACACTGAAGCTTTCTTT
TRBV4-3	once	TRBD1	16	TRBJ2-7	CASSQEGTGGTPGQYF	TGCGCCAGCAGCCAAGAGGGAACAGGGGGTACGCCCGGGCAGTACTTC
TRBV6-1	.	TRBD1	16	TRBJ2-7	CASSDLPGQGFYEQYF	TGTGCCAGCAGTGATTTACCGGGACAGGGGTTTTACGAGCAGTACTTC
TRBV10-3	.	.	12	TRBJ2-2	CAIREGSGELLF	TGTGCCATCAGGGAGGGGTCCGGGGAGCTGCTTTTT
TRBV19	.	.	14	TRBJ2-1	CARPPGENDNEQFF	TGTGCCAGACCCCCGGGGGAGAACGACAATGAGCAGTTCTTC
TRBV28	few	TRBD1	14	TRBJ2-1	CASSPGTGGYEQFF	TGTGCCAGCAGTCCCGGGACAGGGGGTTATGAGCAGTTCTTC
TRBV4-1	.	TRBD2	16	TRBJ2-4	CASSQQWTSGENIQYF	TGCGCCAGCAGCCAACAATGGACTAGCGGCGAAAACATTCAGTACTTC
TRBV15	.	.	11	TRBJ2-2	CATEGSGELFF	TGTGCCACCGAGGGATCCGGGGAGCTGTTTTTT
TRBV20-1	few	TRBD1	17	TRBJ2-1	CSARDGTGGSTYNEQFF	TGCAGTGCTAGAGACGGGACAGGGGGTTCTACCTACAATGAGCAGTTCTTC
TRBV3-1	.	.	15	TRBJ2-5	CASSQDGGGTETQYF	TGTGCCAGCAGCCAAGATGGCGGTGGGACAGAGACCCAGTACTTC
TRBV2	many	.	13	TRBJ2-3	CASSSSSGTTQYF	TGTGCCAGCAGTAGTTCAAGCGGGACAACGCAGTATTTT
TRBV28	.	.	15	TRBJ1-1	CASSLFQTGGTEAFF	TGTGCCAGCAGTTTATTTCAAACCGGAGGCACTGAAGCTTTCTTT
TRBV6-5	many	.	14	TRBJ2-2	CASSYGGNTGELFF	TGTGCCAGCAGTTATGGGGGGAACACCGGGGAGCTGTTTTTT
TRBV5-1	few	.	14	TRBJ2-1	CASGPGLGRNEQFF	TGCGCCAGCGGGCCGGGCCTCGGTCGAAATGAGCAGTTCTTC
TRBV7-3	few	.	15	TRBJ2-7	CASSPGPGGVNEQYF	TGTGCCAGCAGCCCTGGACCTGGGGGAGTTAACGAGCAGTACTTC
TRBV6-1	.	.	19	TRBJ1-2	CASSEGRVSLRGLAEGYTF	TGTGCCAGCAGTGAAGGGCGAGTTTCTTTGAGGGGATTAGCGGAAGGCTACACCTTC
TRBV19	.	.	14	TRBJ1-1	CASSRAQQNTEAFF	TGTGCCAGTAGTCGAGCCCAACAGAACACTGAAGCTTTCTTT
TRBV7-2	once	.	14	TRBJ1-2	CASSLAVTDYGYTF	TGTGCCAGCAGCTTAGCGGTGACAGACTATGGCTACACCTTC
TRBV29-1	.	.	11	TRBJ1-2	CSVRQLDGYTF	TGCAGCGTGCGACAGCTAGATGGCTACACCTTC
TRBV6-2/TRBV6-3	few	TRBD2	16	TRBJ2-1	CASSYGASGRYGEQFF	TGTGCCAGCAGTTACGGGGCTAGCGGGAGGTATGGTGAGCAGTTCTTC
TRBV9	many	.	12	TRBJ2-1	CASSIGQGGQFF	TGTGCCAGCAGCATCGGACAAGGGGGACAGTTCTTC
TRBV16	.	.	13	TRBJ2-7	CASSQYPVNEQYF	TGTGCCAGCAGCCAATATCCCGTAAACGAGCAGTACTTC
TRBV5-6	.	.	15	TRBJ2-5	CASSYRVKDQETQYF	TGTGCCAGCAGCTACAGGGTTAAGGACCAAGAGACCCAGTACTTC
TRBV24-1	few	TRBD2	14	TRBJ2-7	CATSGGEGRYEQYF	TGTGCCACCAGTGGGGGGGAGGGTCGCTACGAGCAGTACTTC
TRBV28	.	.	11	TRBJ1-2	CASKQGYGYTF	TGTGCCAGCAAACAGGGTTATGGCTACACCTTC
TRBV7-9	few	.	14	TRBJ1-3	CASPRDDSGNTIYF	TGTGCCAGCCCCCGGGACGACTCTGGAAACACCATATATTTT
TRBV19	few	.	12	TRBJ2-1	CTSNIPYNEQFF	TGTACCAGCAACATCCCCTACAATGAGCAGTTCTTC
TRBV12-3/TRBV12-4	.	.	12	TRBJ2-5	CASWGVGKTQYF	TGTGCCAGTTGGGGAGTGGGGAAAACCCAGTACTTC
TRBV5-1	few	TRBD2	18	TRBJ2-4	CASSLAPTSGITKNIQYF	TGCGCCAGCAGCTTGGCTCCGACTAGCGGGATAACCAAAAACATTCAGTACTTC
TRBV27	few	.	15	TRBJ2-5	CASSLSRLVQETQYF	TGTGCCAGCAGTTTATCGCGCCTAGTTCAAGAGACCCAGTACTTC
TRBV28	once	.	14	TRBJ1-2	CASSLRWTDGGYTF	TGTGCCAGCAGTTTGAGGTGGACAGACGGAGGCTACACCTTC
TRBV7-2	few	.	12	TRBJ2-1	CASSRTWNEQFF	TGTGCCAGCAGCCGGACCTGGAATGAGCAGTTCTTC
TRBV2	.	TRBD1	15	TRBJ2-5	CASCIGQGAQETQYF	TGTGCCAGCTGCATAGGACAGGGGGCCCAAGAGACCCAGTACTTC